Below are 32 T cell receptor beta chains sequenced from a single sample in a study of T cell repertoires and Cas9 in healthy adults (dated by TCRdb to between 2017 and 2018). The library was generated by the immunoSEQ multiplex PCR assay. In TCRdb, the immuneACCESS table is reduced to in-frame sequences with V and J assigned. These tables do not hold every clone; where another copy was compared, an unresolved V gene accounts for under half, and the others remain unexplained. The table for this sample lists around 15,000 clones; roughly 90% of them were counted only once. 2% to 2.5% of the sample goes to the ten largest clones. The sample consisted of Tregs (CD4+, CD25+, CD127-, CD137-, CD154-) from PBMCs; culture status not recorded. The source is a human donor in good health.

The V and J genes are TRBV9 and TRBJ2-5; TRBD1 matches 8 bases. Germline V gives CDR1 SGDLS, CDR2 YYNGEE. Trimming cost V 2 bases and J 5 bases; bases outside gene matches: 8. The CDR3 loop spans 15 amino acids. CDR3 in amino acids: CASSVGTGPGETQYF. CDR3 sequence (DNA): TGTGCCAGCAGCGTCGGGACAGGCCCGGGGGAGACCCAGTACTTC.

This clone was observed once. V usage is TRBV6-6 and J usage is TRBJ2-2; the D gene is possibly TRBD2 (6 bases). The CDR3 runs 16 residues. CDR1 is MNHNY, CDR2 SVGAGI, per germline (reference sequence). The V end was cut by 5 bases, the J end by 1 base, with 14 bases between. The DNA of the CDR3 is TGTGCCAGCAGTGCCACCGGGACTGGGAACACCGGGGAGCTGTTTTTT. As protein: CASSATGTGNTGELFF.

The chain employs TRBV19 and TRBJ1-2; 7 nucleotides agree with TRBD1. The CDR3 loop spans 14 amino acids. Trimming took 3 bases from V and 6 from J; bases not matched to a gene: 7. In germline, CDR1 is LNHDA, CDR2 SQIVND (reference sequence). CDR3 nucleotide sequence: TGTGCCAGTAGTATTACAGGGGTGAGGAATGGCTACACCTTC. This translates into CASSITGVRNGYTF.

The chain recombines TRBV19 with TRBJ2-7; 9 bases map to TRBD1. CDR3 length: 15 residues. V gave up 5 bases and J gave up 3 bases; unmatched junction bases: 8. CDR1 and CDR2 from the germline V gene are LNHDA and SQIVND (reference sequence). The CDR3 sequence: CASSLGGTGIYEQYF. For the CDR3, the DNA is TGTGCCAGTAGTCTCGGAGGGACAGGGATCTACGAGCAGTACTTC.

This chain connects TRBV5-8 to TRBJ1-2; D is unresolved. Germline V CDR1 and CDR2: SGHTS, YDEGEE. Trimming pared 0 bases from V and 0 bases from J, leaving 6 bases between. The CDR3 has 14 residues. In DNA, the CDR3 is TGTGCCAGCAGCTTGGGCAGACCTAACTATGGCTACACCTTC. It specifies CASSLGRPNYGYTF.

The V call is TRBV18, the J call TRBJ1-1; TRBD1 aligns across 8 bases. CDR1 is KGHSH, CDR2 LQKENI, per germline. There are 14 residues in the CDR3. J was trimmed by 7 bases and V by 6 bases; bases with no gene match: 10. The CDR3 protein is CASSPTTGGGEAFF. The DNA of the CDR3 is TGTGCCAGCTCCCCAACTACAGGGGGAGGTGAAGCTTTCTTT.

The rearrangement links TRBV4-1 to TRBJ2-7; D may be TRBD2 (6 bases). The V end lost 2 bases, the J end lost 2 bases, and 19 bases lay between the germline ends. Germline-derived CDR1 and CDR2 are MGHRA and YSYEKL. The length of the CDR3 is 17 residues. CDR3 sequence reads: CASSQKGGGGDPYEQYF. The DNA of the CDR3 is TGCGCCAGCAGCCAAAAAGGTGGAGGCGGGGACCCCTACGAGCAGTACTTC.

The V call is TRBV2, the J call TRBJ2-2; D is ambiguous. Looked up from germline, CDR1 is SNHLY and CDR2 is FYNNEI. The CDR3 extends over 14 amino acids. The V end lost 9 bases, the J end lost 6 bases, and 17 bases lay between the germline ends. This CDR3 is CASKWASGSGELFF. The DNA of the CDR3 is TGTGCCAGTAAATGGGCGAGTGGTTCCGGGGAGCTGTTTTTT.

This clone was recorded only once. The CDR3 coding sequence is TGTGCCAGCAGCTCTCCAGGACTGACTAATGAAAAACTGTTTTTT. As protein: CASSSPGLTNEKLFF. V and J are TRBV4-2 and TRBJ1-4; D call uncertain. The CDR3 has 15 amino acids. Trimming took 5 bases from V and 2 from J, leaving 12 bases between them. Germline CDR1 reads LGHNA; CDR2 reads YNFKEQ.

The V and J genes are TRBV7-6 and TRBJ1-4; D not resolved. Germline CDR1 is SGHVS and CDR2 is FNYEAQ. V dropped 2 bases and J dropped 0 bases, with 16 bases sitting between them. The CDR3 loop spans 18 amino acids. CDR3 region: CASSLFGQHPATNEKLFF. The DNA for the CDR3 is TGTGCCAGCAGCTTATTCGGCCAGCACCCTGCAACTAATGAAAAACTGTTTTTT. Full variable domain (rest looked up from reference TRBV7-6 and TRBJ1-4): GAGVSQSPRYKVTKRGQDVALRCDPISGHVSLYWYRQALGQGPEFLTYFNYEAQQDKSGLPNDRFSAERPEGSISTLTIQRTEQRDSAMYRCASSLFGQHPATNEKLFFGSGTQLSVL.

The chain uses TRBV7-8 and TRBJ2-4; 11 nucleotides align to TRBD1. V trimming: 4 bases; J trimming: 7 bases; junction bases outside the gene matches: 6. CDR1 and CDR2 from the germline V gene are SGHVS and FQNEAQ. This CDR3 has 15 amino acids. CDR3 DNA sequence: TGTGCCAGCAGCTCCCAAGGACAGGGGGCCAACATTCAGTACTTC. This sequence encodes CASSSQGQGANIQYF. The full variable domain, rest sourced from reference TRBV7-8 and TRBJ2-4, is GAGVSQSPRYKVAKRGQDVALRCDPISGHVSLFWYQQALGQGPEFLTYFQNEAQLDKSGLPSDRFFAERPEGSVSTLKIQRTQQEDSAVYLCASSSQGQGANIQYFGAGTRLSVL.

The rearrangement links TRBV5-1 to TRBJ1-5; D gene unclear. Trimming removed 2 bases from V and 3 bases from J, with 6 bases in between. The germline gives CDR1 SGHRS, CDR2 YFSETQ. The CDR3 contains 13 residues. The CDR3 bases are TGCGCCAGCAGCTTTGGGGTCAATCAGCCCCAGCATTTT. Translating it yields CASSFGVNQPQHF. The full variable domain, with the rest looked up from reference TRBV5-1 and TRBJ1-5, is KAGVTQTPRYLIKTRGQQVTLSCSPISGHRSVSWYQQTPGQGLQFLFEYFSETQRNKGNFPGRFSGRQFSNSRSEMNVSTLELGDSALYLCASSFGVNQPQHFGDGTRLSIL.

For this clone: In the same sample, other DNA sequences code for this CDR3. CDR3 bases: TGTGCCAGCAGTTACCGGGGAGGGCAGCCCCAGCATTTT. The encoded protein is CASSYRGGQPQHF. This rearrangement joins TRBV6-5 to TRBJ1-5; D call uncertain. CDR1 and CDR2 from the germline V gene are MNHEY and SVGAGI. Trimming shortened V by 2 bases and J by 7 bases, and 9 bases separated the two germline ends. This CDR3 has 13 amino acids.

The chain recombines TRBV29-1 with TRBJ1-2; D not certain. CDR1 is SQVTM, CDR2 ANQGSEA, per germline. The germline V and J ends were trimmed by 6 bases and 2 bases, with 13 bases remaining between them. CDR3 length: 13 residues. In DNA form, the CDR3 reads TGCAGCGTAGGCTTTGGAGGAAACTATGGCTACACCTTC. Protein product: CSVGFGGNYGYTF.

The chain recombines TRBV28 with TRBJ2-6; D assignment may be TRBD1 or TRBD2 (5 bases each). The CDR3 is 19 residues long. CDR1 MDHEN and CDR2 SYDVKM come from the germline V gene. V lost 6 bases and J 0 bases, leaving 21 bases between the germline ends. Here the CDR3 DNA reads TGTGCCAGCAGGAAGAGGTGGCGGCTTGGGACCTCTGGGGCCAACGTCCTGACTTTC. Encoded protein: CASRKRWRLGTSGANVLTF.

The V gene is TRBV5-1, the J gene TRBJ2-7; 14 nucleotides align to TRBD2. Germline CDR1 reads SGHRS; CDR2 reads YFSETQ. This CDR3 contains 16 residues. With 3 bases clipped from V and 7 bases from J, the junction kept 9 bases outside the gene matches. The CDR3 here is CASSSEPGLAGVEQYF. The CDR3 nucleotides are TGCGCCAGCAGCTCAGAACCGGGACTAGCGGGGGTTGAGCAGTACTTC.

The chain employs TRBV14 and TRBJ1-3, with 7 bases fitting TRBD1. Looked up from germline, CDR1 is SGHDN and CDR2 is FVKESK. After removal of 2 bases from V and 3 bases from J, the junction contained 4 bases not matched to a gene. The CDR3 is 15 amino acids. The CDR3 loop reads CASSQRTGLGNTIYF. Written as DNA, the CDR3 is TGTGCCAGCAGCCAAAGGACAGGCCTTGGAAACACCATATATTTT. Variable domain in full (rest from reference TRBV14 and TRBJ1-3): EAGVTQFPSHSVIEKGQTVTLRCDPISGHDNLYWYRRVMGKEIKFLLHFVKESKQDESGMPNNRFLAERTGGTYSTLKVQPAELEDSGVYFCASSQRTGLGNTIYFGEGSWLTVV.

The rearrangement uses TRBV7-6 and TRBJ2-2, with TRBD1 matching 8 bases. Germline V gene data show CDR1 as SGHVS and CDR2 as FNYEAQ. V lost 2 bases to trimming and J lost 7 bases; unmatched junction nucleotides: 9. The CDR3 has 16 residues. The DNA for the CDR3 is TGTGCCAGCAGCTTACTTCCGGACAGGGCTATCGGGGAGCTGTTTTTT. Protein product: CASSLLPDRAIGELFF.

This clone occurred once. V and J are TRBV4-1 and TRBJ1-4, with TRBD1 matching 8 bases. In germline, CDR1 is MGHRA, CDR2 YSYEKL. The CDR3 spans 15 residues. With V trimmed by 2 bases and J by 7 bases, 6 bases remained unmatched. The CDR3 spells CASSQLQGGGEKLFF. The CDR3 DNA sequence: TGCGCCAGCAGCCAATTACAGGGGGGGGGTGAAAAACTGTTTTTT.

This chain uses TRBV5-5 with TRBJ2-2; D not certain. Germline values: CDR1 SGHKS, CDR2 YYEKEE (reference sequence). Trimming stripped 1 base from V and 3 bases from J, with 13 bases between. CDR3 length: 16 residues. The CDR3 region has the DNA TGTGCCAGCAGCTTGACCCTTCCTTCGTACACCGGGGAGCTGTTTTTT. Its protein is CASSLTLPSYTGELFF. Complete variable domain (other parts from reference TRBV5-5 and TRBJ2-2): DAGVTQSPTHLIKTRGQQVTLRCSPISGHKSVSWYQQVLGQGPQFIFQYYEKEERGRGNFPDRFSARQFPNYSSELNVNALLLGDSALYLCASSLTLPSYTGELFFGEGSRLTVL.

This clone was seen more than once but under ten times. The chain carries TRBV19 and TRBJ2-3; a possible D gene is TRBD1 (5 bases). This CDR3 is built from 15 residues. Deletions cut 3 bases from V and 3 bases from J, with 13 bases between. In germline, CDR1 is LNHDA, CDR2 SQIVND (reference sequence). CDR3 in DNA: TGTGCCAGTAGTATGGCAGGGTTGAGGACAGATACGCAGTATTTT. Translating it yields CASSMAGLRTDTQYF.

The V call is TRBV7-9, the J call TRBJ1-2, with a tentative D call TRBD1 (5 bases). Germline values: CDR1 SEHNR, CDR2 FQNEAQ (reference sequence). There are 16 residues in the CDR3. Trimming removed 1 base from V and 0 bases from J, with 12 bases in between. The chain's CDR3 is CASSLEGTEANYGYTF. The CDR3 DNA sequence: TGTGCCAGCAGCTTAGAGGGGACCGAGGCTAACTATGGCTACACCTTC.

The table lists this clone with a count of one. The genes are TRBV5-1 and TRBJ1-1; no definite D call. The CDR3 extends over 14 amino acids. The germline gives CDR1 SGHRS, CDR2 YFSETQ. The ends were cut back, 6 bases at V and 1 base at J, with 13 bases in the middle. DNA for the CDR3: TGCGCCAGCAAGTCGGGCCCGAGGAACACTGAAGCTTTCTTT. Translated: CASKSGPRNTEAFF.

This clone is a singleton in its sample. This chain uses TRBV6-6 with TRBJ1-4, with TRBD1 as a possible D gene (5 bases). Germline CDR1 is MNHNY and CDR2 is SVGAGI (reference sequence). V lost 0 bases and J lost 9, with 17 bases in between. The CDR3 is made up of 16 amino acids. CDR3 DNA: TGTGCCAGCAGTTACTCAGTCCCGGCGGGGGGTCAAAAACTGTTTTTT. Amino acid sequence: CASSYSVPAGGQKLFF.

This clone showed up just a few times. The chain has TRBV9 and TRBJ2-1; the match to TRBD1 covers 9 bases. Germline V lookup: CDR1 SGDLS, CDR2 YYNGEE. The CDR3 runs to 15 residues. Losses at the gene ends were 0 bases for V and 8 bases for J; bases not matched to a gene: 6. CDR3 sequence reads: CASSVEDRGWDEQFF. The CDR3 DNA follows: TGTGCCAGCAGCGTAGAGGACAGGGGATGGGATGAGCAGTTCTTC.

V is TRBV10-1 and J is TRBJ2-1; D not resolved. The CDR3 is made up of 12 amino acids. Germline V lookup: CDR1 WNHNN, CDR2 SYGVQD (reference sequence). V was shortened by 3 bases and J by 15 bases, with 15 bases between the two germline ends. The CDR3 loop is CASSDSGQGPFF. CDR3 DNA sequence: TGCGCCAGCAGTGACTCCGGGCAAGGGCCGTTCTTC.

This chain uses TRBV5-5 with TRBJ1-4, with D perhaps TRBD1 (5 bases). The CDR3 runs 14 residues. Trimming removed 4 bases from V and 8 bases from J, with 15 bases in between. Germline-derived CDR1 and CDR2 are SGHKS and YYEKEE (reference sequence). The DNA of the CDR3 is TGTGCCAGCAGCGAGGGACCCGCGTACGAAAAACTGTTTTTT. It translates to CASSEGPAYEKLFF. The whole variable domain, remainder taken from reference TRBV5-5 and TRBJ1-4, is DAGVTQSPTHLIKTRGQQVTLRCSPISGHKSVSWYQQVLGQGPQFIFQYYEKEERGRGNFPDRFSARQFPNYSSELNVNALLLGDSALYLCASSEGPAYEKLFFGSGTQLSVL.

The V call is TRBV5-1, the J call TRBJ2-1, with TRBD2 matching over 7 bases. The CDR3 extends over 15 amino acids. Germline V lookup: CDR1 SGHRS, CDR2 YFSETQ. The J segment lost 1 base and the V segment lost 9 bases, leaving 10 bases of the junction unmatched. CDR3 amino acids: CATRPTGGSYNEQFF. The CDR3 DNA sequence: TGCGCCACCAGACCGACGGGGGGATCCTACAATGAGCAGTTCTTC.

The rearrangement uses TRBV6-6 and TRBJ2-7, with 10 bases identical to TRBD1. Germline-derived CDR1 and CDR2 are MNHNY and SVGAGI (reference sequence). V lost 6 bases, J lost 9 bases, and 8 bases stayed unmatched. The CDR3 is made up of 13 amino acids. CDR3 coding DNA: TGTGCCAGCAGGGCGGACAGGGGGGGGTCGCAGTACTTC. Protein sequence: CASRADRGGSQYF.

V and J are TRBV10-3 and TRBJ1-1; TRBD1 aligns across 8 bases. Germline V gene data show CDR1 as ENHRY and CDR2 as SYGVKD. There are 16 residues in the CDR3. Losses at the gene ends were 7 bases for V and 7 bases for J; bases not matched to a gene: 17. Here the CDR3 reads CAITDPRQGRIDEAFF. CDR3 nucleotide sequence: TGTGCCATCACTGACCCCAGACAGGGGAGAATTGATGAAGCTTTCTTT.

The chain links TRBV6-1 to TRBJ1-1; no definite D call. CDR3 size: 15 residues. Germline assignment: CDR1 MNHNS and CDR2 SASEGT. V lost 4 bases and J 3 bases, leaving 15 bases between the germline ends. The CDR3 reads CASSARPHLDTEAFF. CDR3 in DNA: TGTGCCAGCAGTGCCAGGCCTCACCTGGACACTGAAGCTTTCTTT.

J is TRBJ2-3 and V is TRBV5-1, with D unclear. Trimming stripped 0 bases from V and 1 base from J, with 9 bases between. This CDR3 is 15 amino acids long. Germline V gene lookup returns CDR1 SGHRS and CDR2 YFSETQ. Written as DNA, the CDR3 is TGCGCCAGCAGCTTGGTGCCGGGCCGCACAGATACGCAGTATTTT. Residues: CASSLVPGRTDTQYF.